This TCR beta chain is drawn from a study of cytomegalovirus exposure and HLA in healthy donors. The overall study: Genetic ancestry analysis placed about 80% of the 300 to 500 donors that were genotyped in the Caucasian-associated cluster. Notes on the study in general: Based on reports, TCR beta sequences accurately predicted HLA-A and HLA-B alleles for most subjects.

The PCR used 60 Vbeta and 13 Jbeta primers. The method was immunoSEQ multiplex PCR; TCRdb's version includes in-frame clones alone and lacks a portion of them. Of around 130,000 clones in the sample, approximately 72% were seen once. Germline assignment: CDR1 SNHLY and CDR2 FYNNEI. The CDR3 extends over 15 amino acids. Trimming took off 3 bases at V and 0 bases at J, with 11 bases between the two ends. This clone has more than one count but fewer than ten. Its antigen is unknown. This receptor was obtained from a human donor in good health. Sequenced material: PBMCs. V is TRBV2 and J is TRBJ1-1; D is unresolved. The CDR3 DNA sequence: TGTGCCAGCAGTGAGTCACTCCTCATGAACACTGAAGCTTTCTTT. This codes for CASSESLLMNTEAFF.